Here is one T cell receptor beta chain with its context. The antigen remains unidentified. Original data processing: After removing out-of-frame reads, millions of distinct TCRbeta sequences remained. This table comes from immunoSEQ multiplex PCR, and its TCRdb copy is limited to in-frame clones, with some not included. V, J and clone size are taken as reported in that table, and D and trimming were inferred from the DNA itself. The repertoire holds around 25,000 clones, with 75% to 80% as singletons. Single viable CD3+CD4+CD8-CD45RO+ cells were sorted as the memory CD4+ T cells. This sample is part of a study of memory CD4+ T cells and cytomegalovirus serostatus. About the study: Of the healthy Belgian adults, roughly ten were CMV seropositive and 20 to 30 seronegative. Overall study findings and caveats: Of 150 to 200 reported CMV TCRbeta sequences, 65 to 85 were found in memory CD4+ repertoires.

The CDR3 extends over 11 amino acids. The germline CDR1 and CDR2 sequences are SGHVS and FNYEAQ. The V end was cut by 1 base, the J end by 9 bases, with 3 bases between. The rearrangement uses TRBV7-6 and TRBJ1-4; D unresolved. The TCR comes from an adult in good health and CMV-seronegative. The specimen sequenced was memory CD4+ T cells from blood. CDR3 sequence reads: CASSLEKKLFF. In DNA form, the CDR3 reads TGTGCCAGCAGCTTAGAAAAAAAACTGTTTTTT.